The T cell receptor beta chain described here comes from a study of T-cell reconstitution after alpha-beta-depleted transplantation in children. This clonotype was seen more than once but under ten times. Construction of the TCRbeta library involved unique molecular identifiers. TCRdb processed the PCR reads anew with MiXCR; each CDR3 protein has one entry. This sample yields about 460,000 distinct CDR3 sequences, of which roughly an eighth are seen a single time; about 5% belongs to the top ten. CDR1 is SGHRS, CDR2 YFSETQ, per germline. The CDR3 is 16 residues long. V was clipped by 0 bases and J by 4 bases; unmatched bases: 5.

The chain joins TRBV5-1 to TRBJ2-3, with 10 positions matching TRBD2. The sample consisted of PBMCs from the stem cell graft donor, taken from the stem cell graft. The receptor was derived from a human donor who donated a stem cell graft to a child with combined immunodeficiency. The CDR3 DNA reads TGCGCCAGCAGCTTGGGGCTAGCGGGAGAAGCAGATACGCAGTATTTT. This gives the protein CASSLGLAGEADTQYF.